Following are 21 T cell receptor beta chains from one sample sequenced in a study of blood T cell repertoires in COVID-19. Profiling relied on immunoSEQ multiplex PCR, and the TCRdb table lists in-frame clones only, not all of them. There are approximately 170,000 clones in the sample; approximately 79% occur only once, and 3% lies in the top ten. Sequences were obtained from peripheral blood. All receptors come from a woman older than 75 with acute or convalescent COVID-19.

This chain links TRBV13 with TRBJ2-4, with D possibly TRBD2 on 6 matching bases. CDR3 length: 16 residues. CDR1 and CDR2 (germline): PRHDT, FYEKMQ (reference sequence). V was clipped by 1 base and J by 0 bases, with 10 bases between them. This CDR3 is CASSLARGLAKNIQYF. The DNA of the CDR3 is TGTGCCAGCAGCTTAGCGAGGGGACTAGCCAAAAACATTCAGTACTTC.

This clone was counted between two and nine times. The V and J genes are TRBV5-1 and TRBJ1-4; 7 bases map to TRBD1. The CDR3 is 15 amino acids. Germline V gene sequence: CDR1 SGHRS, CDR2 YFSETQ. The ends lost 3 bases at V and 3 bases at J; junction bases unmatched: 5. For the CDR3, the DNA is TGCGCCAGCAGCTCCACAGGGGAGGCTAATGAAAAACTGTTTTTT. Translating gives CASSSTGEANEKLFF.

The J gene is TRBJ2-1, the V gene TRBV6-4; D may be TRBD2 (5 bases). Between the trimmed V and J ends, which lost 2 bases and 8 bases, there was a span of 10 bases. Germline V gene data show CDR1 as MRHNA and CDR2 as SNTAGT. The CDR3 is 13 amino acids. The CDR3 nucleotides read TGTGCCAGCAGTGACGGGAGTGGGGATGAGCAGTTCTTC. This encodes CASSDGSGDEQFF.

The V call is TRBV7-2, the J call TRBJ1-2, with D hard to call. Per the germline V gene, CDR1 is SGHTA and CDR2 is FQGNSA. CDR3 length equals 19 residues. The V end lost 5 bases, the J end lost 1 base, and 26 bases lay between the germline ends. The CDR3 sequence is CASSTRRVRSSSYNYGYTF. CDR3 nucleotide sequence: TGTGCCAGCAGCACGAGGCGGGTACGTTCGTCCTCCTATAACTATGGCTACACCTTC.

This clone was counted a few times. The rearrangement uses TRBV30 and TRBJ1-2; no reliable D call. Deletions cut 2 bases from V and 0 bases from J, with 4 bases between. This CDR3 spans 12 amino acids. Germline V lookup: CDR1 GTSNPN, CDR2 SVGIG (reference sequence). For the CDR3, the DNA is TGTGCCTGGAGTCCTACTAACTATGGCTACACCTTC. Protein: CAWSPTNYGYTF.

V and J are TRBV7-8 and TRBJ2-7; TRBD2 matches at 9 bases. Per germline, CDR1 SGHVS and CDR2 FQNEAQ. The CDR3 has 17 residues. The J segment lost 5 bases and the V segment lost 0 bases, leaving 11 bases of the junction unmatched. The CDR3 spells CASSLARVGGRGDEQYF. CDR3 DNA sequence: TGTGCCAGCAGCTTAGCGCGGGTTGGCGGGAGGGGGGACGAGCAGTACTTC.

The rearrangement joins TRBV6-1 to TRBJ2-1, with TRBD2 identical over 14 bases. The V segment lost 2 bases and the J segment 3 bases; nucleotides outside the gene matches: 6. Germline V gene lookup returns CDR1 MNHNS and CDR2 SASEGT. The CDR3 spans 18 residues. For the CDR3, the DNA is TGTGCCAGCAGTGAAATAGGACTAGCGGGAGGAAGCTACAATGAGCAGTTCTTC. Its translation is CASSEIGLAGGSYNEQFF.

The V and J genes are TRBV5-4 and TRBJ2-2; 11 positions match TRBD2. The CDR3 length is 16 residues. J was trimmed by 6 bases and V by 5 bases; bases with no gene match: 9. The germline CDR1 and CDR2 sequences are SGHNT and YYREEE (reference sequence). The CDR3 sequence: CASRLTSGSSAGELFF. The DNA of the CDR3 is TGTGCCAGCAGATTAACTAGCGGGAGTTCTGCCGGGGAGCTGTTTTTT.

This clone was observed many times. The gene calls are TRBV5-8 and TRBJ1-5; D uncertain. Between the trimmed V and J ends, which lost 1 base and 9 bases, there was a span of 5 bases. This CDR3 region has 11 residues. Per germline, CDR1 SGHTS and CDR2 YDEGEE. The CDR3 loop reads CASSLRRPQHF. The CDR3, as DNA: TGTGCCAGCAGCTTGAGGAGGCCCCAGCATTTT.

This clone was picked up one time. This chain connects TRBV7-2 to TRBJ2-1; 11 bases map to TRBD2. Per germline, CDR1 SGHTA and CDR2 FQGNSA. CDR3 length: 15 residues. With 5 bases clipped from V and 7 bases from J, the junction kept 7 bases outside the gene matches. CDR3 DNA sequence: TGTGCCAGCAGCAACGCCGGGACTAGCGGTAATGAGCAGTTCTTC. Protein: CASSNAGTSGNEQFF.

J is TRBJ1-6 and V is TRBV2; 7 bases align to TRBD1. V dropped 8 bases and J dropped 10; count of bases not matched to a gene: 8. The CDR3 has 13 amino acids. Per the germline V gene, CDR1 is SNHLY and CDR2 is FYNNEI. The CDR3 DNA reads as TGTGCCAGCCAGGGGCAGGGGGTATCACCCCTCCACTTT. It yields the protein CASQGQGVSPLHF.

The chain carries TRBV5-4 and TRBJ2-7; the match to TRBD1 covers 7 bases. Germline V gives CDR1 SGHNT, CDR2 YYREEE (reference sequence). CDR3 length: 14 residues. J was trimmed by 2 bases and V by 2 bases; bases with no gene match: 4. CDR3 sequence (DNA): TGTGCCAGCAGCTTAGCAGGGGGAACCTACGAGCAGTACTTC. This sequence encodes CASSLAGGTYEQYF.

The chain couples TRBV28 to TRBJ2-7, with TRBD1 matching 9 bases. This CDR3 contains 16 residues. Germline V lookup: CDR1 MDHEN, CDR2 SYDVKM. The junction had 14 bases not matched to a gene; V was cut back by 5 bases and J by 6 bases. The CDR3 DNA sequence: TGTGCCAGCAGTCATCCCCCGGGACAGGGTATCGGCGAGCAGTACTTC. Amino acids: CASSHPPGQGIGEQYF.

The chain has TRBV10-3 and TRBJ2-1, with 9 bases fitting TRBD2. The V and J ends lost 11 bases and 6 bases, in that order; junction bases with no gene match: 5. This CDR3 comprises 12 residues. Germline lookup yields CDR1 ENHRY and CDR2 SYGVKD. CDR3 in DNA: TGTGCCGTTCTAGCGGGGAGCAATGAGCAGTTCTTC. It translates to CAVLAGSNEQFF.

The chain employs TRBV13 and TRBJ1-4, with 7 bases that match TRBD1. Trimming cost V 5 bases and J 8 bases; bases outside gene matches: 8. Per germline, CDR1 PRHDT and CDR2 FYEKMQ (reference sequence). The CDR3 extends over 14 amino acids. The CDR3 DNA follows: TGTGCCAGCAGCCCCCGACAGGGAAGGGAAAAACTGTTTTTT. It yields the protein CASSPRQGREKLFF.

The J gene is TRBJ2-7, the V gene TRBV7-2; the match to TRBD2 covers 9 bases. The CDR3 is 18 amino acids. V lost 1 base to trimming and J lost 2 bases; unmatched junction nucleotides: 12. CDR1 and CDR2 (germline): SGHTA, FQGNSA. CDR3 residues: CASSLGLAGAGGTYEQYF. CDR3 in DNA: TGTGCCAGCAGCTTAGGCTTAGCGGGGGCCGGGGGGACCTACGAGCAGTACTTC.

Only one count was recorded for this clone. At one boundary the junction diverges from the germline segment, which might be a read error. The rearrangement uses TRBV30 and TRBJ1-2, with D tentatively TRBD1 (5 bases). The germline CDR1 and CDR2 sequences are GTSNPN and SVGIG (reference sequence). The CDR3 has 14 amino acids. The CDR3 bases are TGTGCCTGGAAAGTGGGACTGCCGAACTCTGGCTACACCTTC. Protein product: CAWKVGLPNSGYTF.

This clone has a handful of counts. The genes are TRBV19 and TRBJ2-7; 10 nucleotides agree with TRBD2. V was clipped by 4 bases and J by 4 bases; unmatched bases: 13. The V gene's germline CDR1 is LNHDA and CDR2 SQIVND (reference sequence). This CDR3 has 17 amino acids. Here the CDR3 reads CASSTNRAGTSEYEQYF. The CDR3 DNA follows: TGTGCCAGTAGTACTAATAGGGCCGGGACTAGCGAGTACGAGCAGTACTTC.

The sample holds a few counts of this clone. This chain joins TRBV19 and TRBJ1-5; TRBD1 might be the D (5 bases). This CDR3 has 13 residues. Trimming shortened V by 8 bases and J by 0 bases, and 8 bases separated the two germline ends. CDR1 and CDR2 (germline): LNHDA, SQIVND (reference sequence). Here the CDR3 reads CASSTDSNQPQHF. The CDR3 DNA reads as TGTGCCAGTTCGACAGATAGCAATCAGCCCCAGCATTTT.

This chain links TRBV18 with TRBJ2-7, with 9 positions matching TRBD2. CDR1 is KGHSH and CDR2 is LQKENI in the germline V gene. This CDR3 has 16 residues. With 0 bases clipped from V and 2 bases from J, the junction kept 5 bases outside the gene matches. In DNA, the CDR3 is TGTGCCAGCTCACCACCGGCTAGCGGGGTAGCCTACGAGCAGTACTTC. Its protein product is CASSPPASGVAYEQYF.

The sample holds a few counts of this clone. The chain employs TRBV9 and TRBJ2-2, with D unresolved. From germline, CDR1 is SGDLS and CDR2 YYNGEE. The V end was cut by 4 bases, the J end by 4 bases, with 14 bases between. CDR3 length: 15 residues. The CDR3 sequence: CASSRPGLGTGELFF. As DNA, the CDR3 is TGTGCCAGCAGCAGACCGGGTTTGGGCACCGGGGAGCTGTTTTTT.